The TCR beta chain under discussion was sequenced for a study of T cells in localized non-small cell lung cancer. Findings and caveats of the study: Tumor trailed uninvolved adjacent lung in T cell clonality, which peaked there.

The CDR3 runs 14 residues. With 3 bases removed from V and 4 bases from J, the gap between germline ends came to 11 bases. Germline CDR1 SEHNR, CDR2 FQNEAQ (reference sequence). TCRdb's copy holds only in-frame clones and misses some; the assay was immunoSEQ multiplex PCR. Among approximately 13,000 clones listed, 85% were seen once. Turning to this clone: Its matching antigen is unknown.

The gene calls are TRBV7-9 and TRBJ2-3; D ambiguous. Sequencing was performed on peripheral blood, taken before any cancer treatment. The origin of this receptor is a male donor aged 60 or older with stage I lung adenocarcinoma. CDR3 amino acids: CASSFPGASDTQYF. As DNA, the CDR3 is TGTGCCAGCAGCTTCCCCGGAGCGTCAGATACGCAGTATTTT.